This T cell receptor (beta chain) appears in the sequencing data of a study of identical twins' blood T cells. The donors were healthy female monozygous twins, three pairs in total. V lost 6 bases to trimming and J lost 0 bases, with 13 bases between them. The CDR3 has 15 residues. The germline CDR1 and CDR2 sequences are ENHRY and SYGVKD. Both ends of each TCR cDNA library bore sample-specific barcodes. TCRdb re-analysed the 5' RACE reads in MiXCR, keeping a single row per CDR3 protein. The sample lists hundreds of thousands of distinct CDR3 sequences; 28% were seen once. This clonotype was counted many times. Its antigen is not known. The study's findings and limits: Each donor's most abundant TCRbeta clonotypes shared more CDR3 sequences with her twin than unrelated donors.

The rearrangement links TRBV10-3 to TRBJ2-3; D is perhaps TRBD2 (5 bases). The clonotype was recovered from a woman aged 18 to 50 in good health. Sequences were obtained from PBMCs. The chain's CDR3 is CAISLSAISTDTQYF. The CDR3 nucleotides read TGTGCCATCAGCCTTAGCGCAATTAGCACAGATACGCAGTATTTT.